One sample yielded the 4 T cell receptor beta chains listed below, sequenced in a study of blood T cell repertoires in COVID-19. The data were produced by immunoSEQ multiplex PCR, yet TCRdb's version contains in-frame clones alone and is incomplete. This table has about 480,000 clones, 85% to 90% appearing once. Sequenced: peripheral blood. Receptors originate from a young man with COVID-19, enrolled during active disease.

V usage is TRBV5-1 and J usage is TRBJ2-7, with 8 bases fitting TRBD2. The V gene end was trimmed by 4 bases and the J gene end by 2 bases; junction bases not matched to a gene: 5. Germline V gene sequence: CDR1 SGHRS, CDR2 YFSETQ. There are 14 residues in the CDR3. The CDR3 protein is CASSPLAGTYEQYF. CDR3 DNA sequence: TGCGCCAGCAGCCCCTTAGCGGGGACCTACGAGCAGTACTTC.

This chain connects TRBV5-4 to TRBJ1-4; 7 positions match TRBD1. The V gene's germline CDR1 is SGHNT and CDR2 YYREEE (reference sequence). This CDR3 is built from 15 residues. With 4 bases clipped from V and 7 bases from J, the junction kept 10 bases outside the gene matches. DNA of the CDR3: TGTGCCAGCAGCCCGCAGACAGGGATGAGTGAAAAACTGTTTTTT. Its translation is CASSPQTGMSEKLFF.

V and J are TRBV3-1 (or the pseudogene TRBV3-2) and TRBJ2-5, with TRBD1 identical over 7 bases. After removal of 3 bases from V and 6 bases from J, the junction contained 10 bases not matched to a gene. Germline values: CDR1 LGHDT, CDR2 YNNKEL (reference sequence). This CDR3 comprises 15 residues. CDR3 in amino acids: CASSHYGTERKTQYF. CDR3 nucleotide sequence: TGTGCCAGCAGCCATTATGGGACAGAAAGGAAGACCCAGTACTTC.

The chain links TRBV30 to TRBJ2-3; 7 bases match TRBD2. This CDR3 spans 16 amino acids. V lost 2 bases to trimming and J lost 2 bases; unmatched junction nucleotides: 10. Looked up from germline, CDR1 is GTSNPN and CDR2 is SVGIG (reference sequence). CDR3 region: CAWSLPRGRATDTQYF. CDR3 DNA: TGTGCCTGGAGTCTCCCTCGGGGGAGGGCCACAGATACGCAGTATTTT.